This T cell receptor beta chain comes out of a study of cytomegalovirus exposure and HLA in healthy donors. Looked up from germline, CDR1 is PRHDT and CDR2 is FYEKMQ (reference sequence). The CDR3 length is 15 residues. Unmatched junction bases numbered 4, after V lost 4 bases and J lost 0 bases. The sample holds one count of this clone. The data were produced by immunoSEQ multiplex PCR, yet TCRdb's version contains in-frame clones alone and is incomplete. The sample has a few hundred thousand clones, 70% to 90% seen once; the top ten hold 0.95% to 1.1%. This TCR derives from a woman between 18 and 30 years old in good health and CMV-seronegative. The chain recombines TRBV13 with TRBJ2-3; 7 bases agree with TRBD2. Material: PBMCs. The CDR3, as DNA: TGTGCCAGCAGCTCGCGGGGGTTTAGCACAGATACGCAGTATTTT. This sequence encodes CASSSRGFSTDTQYF.